The clone carrying this T cell receptor (beta chain) was seen a few times. The antigen remains undetermined. Sequencing targeted expressed TCRB transcripts, as all isolated RNA had been reverse transcribed. There were approximately 3.5 million reads on average in the naive, central memory and regulatory T cell samples. Sequenced by immunoSEQ multiplex PCR; TCRdb stores in-frame clones only, minus some. There are 150,000 to 180,000 clones in the sample; around 10% occur only once, and about 2.1% lies in the top ten. These data are taken from a study of beta chain features in type 1 diabetes. The study's findings and limits: Fewer junction insertions and more nucleotide deletions appeared in type 1 diabetes patients. People with Type 1 diabetes carried modestly yet significantly shorter TCRB CDR3s in all four CD4+ subsets.

The CDR3 spans 12 residues. Trimming left V 2 bases short and J 2 bases short, with 3 bases between. CDR1 is MNHEY, CDR2 SVGAGI, per germline. Sequenced input: central memory CD4+ T cells from blood. The sequence came from a man aged 18 to 30 in good health. This sequence joins TRBV6-5 and TRBJ1-1; D remains ambiguous. In DNA, the CDR3 is TGTGCCAGCAGTTACAGTAACACTGAAGCTTTCTTT. It yields the protein CASSYSNTEAFF.